The rows below give T cell receptor beta chains drawn from one sample of a study of immune evolution from preneoplasia to lung adenocarcinoma. Method: immunoSEQ multiplex PCR; TCRdb's copy keeps in-frame clones and lacks some. The sample carries a few thousand clones, 86% recorded once. Material for sequencing was FFPE minimally invasive lung adenocarcinoma tissue. These receptors all come from a person between 65 and 79 years old with lung adenocarcinoma. Both conserved end residues are trimmed from each CDR3. Each record gives: V gene, J gene, CDR3 protein.

v_call: TRBV10-1
j_call: TRBJ2-3
cdr3_aa: ASWDRHTDTQY

v_call: TRBV7-6
j_call: TRBJ1-5
cdr3_aa: ASSSAHLGSRQPQH

v_call: TRBV7-2
j_call: TRBJ1-2
cdr3_aa: ASRGQGALGYT

v_call: TRBV20-1
j_call: TRBJ2-7
cdr3_aa: SAHEWEKQY

v_call: TRBV5-1
j_call: TRBJ1-1
cdr3_aa: ASSQGTGFGPEAF

v_call: TRBV7-8
j_call: TRBJ1-2
cdr3_aa: ASSLLWLAVYGYT

v_call: TRBV4-3
j_call: TRBJ2-7
cdr3_aa: ASSLGPGQGNYEQY

v_call: TRBV7-2
j_call: TRBJ1-2
cdr3_aa: ASSLATAYGYT

v_call: TRBV6-1
j_call: TRBJ2-3
cdr3_aa: ASMGQGWGTDTQY

v_call: TRBV19
j_call: TRBJ2-1
cdr3_aa: ASSTAGGPGEQF

v_call: TRBV13
j_call: TRBJ2-3
cdr3_aa: ASGLRIGSADTQY

v_call: TRBV28
j_call: TRBJ1-5
cdr3_aa: ASSDRQGIQPQH

v_call: TRBV7-3
j_call: TRBJ2-1
cdr3_aa: ASSPGVSSYNEQF

v_call: TRBV5-4
j_call: TRBJ2-7
cdr3_aa: ASSLERYEQY

v_call: TRBV14
j_call: TRBJ1-1
cdr3_aa: ASSQYKGQMNTEAF

v_call: TRBV2
j_call: TRBJ1-2
cdr3_aa: ASRDQGYGYT

v_call: TRBV7-8
j_call: TRBJ2-7
cdr3_aa: ASSLKFGTEHSEQY

v_call: TRBV7-8
j_call: TRBJ2-3
cdr3_aa: ASSPTPLAGGWQY

v_call: TRBV28
j_call: TRBJ1-2
cdr3_aa: ASSPTVDYGYT

v_call: TRBV7-2
j_call: TRBJ2-1
cdr3_aa: ASSARGAGETNEQF

v_call: TRBV7-8
j_call: TRBJ2-7
cdr3_aa: ASSLGSSGNSYEQY

v_call: TRBV4-1
j_call: TRBJ1-2
cdr3_aa: ASSRRLNNGYT

v_call: TRBV4-1
j_call: TRBJ1-6
cdr3_aa: ASSSPPSPLH

v_call: TRBV4-3
j_call: TRBJ2-7
cdr3_aa: ASSYDGGLEQY

v_call: TRBV14
j_call: TRBJ1-3
cdr3_aa: ASSQALVHRGNTIY

v_call: TRBV7-9
j_call: TRBJ2-7
cdr3_aa: ASSFLQNEQY

v_call: TRBV9
j_call: TRBJ2-1
cdr3_aa: ASSVDPHPYNEQF

v_call: TRBV5-7
j_call: TRBJ1-2
cdr3_aa: ASGLKTDTTNYGYT

v_call: TRBV7-6
j_call: TRBJ1-1
cdr3_aa: ASSKHRVASINTEAF

v_call: TRBV4-2
j_call: TRBJ2-3
cdr3_aa: ASSQDRTSGADTQY

v_call: TRBV9
j_call: TRBJ1-1
cdr3_aa: ASSVYQGSEAF

v_call: TRBV9
j_call: TRBJ1-5
cdr3_aa: ASSGPGEGQPQH

v_call: TRBV4-1
j_call: TRBJ1-5
cdr3_aa: ASSHSSPISSGYSNQPQH

v_call: TRBV4-2
j_call: TRBJ2-7
cdr3_aa: ASSTSGSQNEQY

v_call: TRBV5-4
j_call: TRBJ1-6
cdr3_aa: ASTRGYNSPLH

v_call: TRBV7-9
j_call: TRBJ1-1
cdr3_aa: ARPCAGNTEAF

v_call: TRBV7-9
j_call: TRBJ2-2
cdr3_aa: ASSFGGGGITGELF

v_call: TRBV5-1
j_call: TRBJ1-5
cdr3_aa: ASSLDGGSNQPQH

v_call: TRBV7-2
j_call: TRBJ1-5
cdr3_aa: ASSTIQGPSHQPQH

v_call: TRBV25-1
j_call: TRBJ1-1
cdr3_aa: ASKRPGGKAEAF

v_call: TRBV18
j_call: TRBJ1-2
cdr3_aa: ASSFTDRMANYGYT

v_call: TRBV18
j_call: TRBJ1-1
cdr3_aa: ASSPSSGGNTEAF

v_call: TRBV9
j_call: TRBJ2-7
cdr3_aa: ASSVEQGAEQY

v_call: TRBV30
j_call: TRBJ2-7
cdr3_aa: AWSSDSHFYEQY

v_call: TRBV9
j_call: TRBJ2-2
cdr3_aa: ASSGTSASATGELF

v_call: TRBV4-1
j_call: TRBJ1-2
cdr3_aa: ASSHPGQGAYYGYT

v_call: TRBV19
j_call: TRBJ2-3
cdr3_aa: ASTREALNRRQWDTQY

v_call: TRBV10-1
j_call: TRBJ1-3
cdr3_aa: ASRGDGQTQGTIY

v_call: TRBV9
j_call: TRBJ2-3
cdr3_aa: ASSVGTDSTDTQY

v_call: TRBV28
j_call: TRBJ1-1
cdr3_aa: ASSLVGVEAF

v_call: TRBV5-6
j_call: TRBJ2-4
cdr3_aa: ASSLRLLAGGAKNIQY

v_call: TRBV7-2
j_call: TRBJ2-7
cdr3_aa: ASSLAHGTSVRDEQY

v_call: TRBV29-1
j_call: TRBJ2-7
cdr3_aa: SVVWGGTFYEQY